This is a list of T cell receptor beta chains from one sample in a study of human T cells and chemical hapten exposure. TCRdb passed the RACE reads through MiXCR, listing each CDR3 protein once. Altogether about 120,000 distinct CDR3 sequences are present, approximately 13% being singletons, with the ten largest covering about 0.9%. Sequencing used whole blood, obtained in connection with sensitization to the hapten diphenylcyclopropenone (DPC). The receptors were gathered from a man younger than 30 with alopecia areata. Some clones in this sample may be carry-over from other donors' samples. CDR3s include the opening cysteine and the closing phenylalanine or tryptophan. D genes are given only for firm matches. Size tells how often a clone was seen (once, few, many) or the class of an expanded clone, and some rows leave it out.

>TRBJ2-3|NA|TRBV20-1|few
TGCAGTGCTAGAGGGGGGGCAGGGGATACGCAGTATTTT
CSARGGAGDTQYF
>TRBJ2-2|NA|TRBV12-3/TRBV12-4|NA
TGTGCCAGCAGTTTTAGGTCCGGGGAGCTGTTTTTT
CASSFRSGELFF
>TRBJ2-3|NA|TRBV7-3|many
TGTGCCAGCAGCTTAGCGGACTTTGCAGATACGCAGTATTTT
CASSLADFADTQYF
>TRBJ2-3|NA|TRBV20-1|many
TGCAGTGTAGCAGGGGGGACAGATACGCAGTATTTT
CSVAGGTDTQYF
>TRBJ1-5|TRBD1|TRBV5-1|few
TGCGCCAGCAGCTTACAGGGGTCCTCTCAGCCCCAGCATTTT
CASSLQGSSQPQHF
>TRBJ1-1|NA|TRBV12-3/TRBV12-4|few
TGTGCCAGCAGATACAGGGAGGGAAACACTGAAGCTTTCTTT
CASRYREGNTEAFF
>TRBJ1-2|NA|TRBV7-6|few
TGTGCCAGCAGCCCAAATCTCGAGCCTGGCTACACCTTC
CASSPNLEPGYTF
>TRBJ2-5|NA|TRBV2|few
TGTGCCTCCACAACAGGATATTTTCAAGAGACCCAGTACTTC
CASTTGYFQETQYF
>TRBJ2-2|NA|TRBV4-1|NA
TGCGCCAGCAGCCAAGAAGGGTGGGCAACGGGGACCGGGGAGCTGTTTTTT
CASSQEGWATGTGELFF
>TRBJ2-4|NA|TRBV4-3|NA
TGCGCCAGCAGCCAAGCTGGTGGGACCAAAAACATTCAGTACTTC
CASSQAGGTKNIQYF
>TRBJ1-2|NA|TRBV7-9|few
TGTGCCAGCAGCTTAGGGGCGGGAATCGTCCAAGTCGGCTATGGCTACACCTTC
CASSLGAGIVQVGYGYTF
>TRBJ2-7|NA|TRBV9|many
TGTGCCAGCAGCGTAGGTGGCGGGGCTACCTACGAGCAGTACTTC
CASSVGGGATYEQYF
>TRBJ1-2|TRBD1|TRBV18|many
TGTGCCAGCGCTGGACAGGGGCGCGGCTACACCTTC
CASAGQGRGYTF
>TRBJ2-1|NA|TRBV9|few
TGTGCCAGCAGTCAAGGGGGCGGACTAGCATCCTATGAGCAGTTCTTC
CASSQGGGLASYEQFF
>TRBJ2-7|NA|TRBV7-2|few
TGTGCCAGCAGCCCGGACAGTCCAGGGCCCTACGAGCAGTACTTC
CASSPDSPGPYEQYF
>TRBJ1-6|NA|TRBV27|NA
TGTGCCAGCACCTTGGGCAGGGCGGGTTCACCCCTCCACTTT
CASTLGRAGSPLHF
>TRBJ2-3|NA|TRBV4-1|many
TGCGCCAGCAGCCGGGGCCGTATTAGCACAGATACGCAGTATTTT
CASSRGRISTDTQYF
>TRBJ1-1|NA|TRBV4-3|NA
TGCGCCAGCAGCCAAGAACCAGGGAAGAACACTGAAGCTTTCTTT
CASSQEPGKNTEAFF
>TRBJ2-3|NA|TRBV3-1|NA
TGTGCCAGCAGCCATCGCGTTGCAGATACGCAGTATTTT
CASSHRVADTQYF
>TRBJ2-6|NA|TRBV7-2|NA
TGTGCCAGCAGCATATCAGGAAGCGGGGCCAACGTCCTGACTTTC
CASSISGSGANVLTF
>TRBJ2-1|NA|TRBV11-2|few
TGTGCCAGCAGCCTTCGTAGGGATGAGCAGTTCTTC
CASSLRRDEQFF
>TRBJ2-3|NA|TRBV27|few
TGTGCCAGCAGTTCCAGGATAAGGCGGACAGATACGCAGTATTTT
CASSSRIRRTDTQYF
>TRBJ2-1|TRBD2|TRBV20-1|NA
TGCAGTGCTAGCGCGGGGGGTTACAATGAGCAGTTCTTC
CSASAGGYNEQFF
>TRBJ1-6|TRBD1|TRBV20-1|NA
TGCAGTGCTAGAGGCCCGGGACAGGGGTCCCAACCCCTCCACTTT
CSARGPGQGSQPLHF